This T cell receptor beta chain originates from a study of regulatory T cells in long-lasting Graves disease. CDR3 regions were amplified by Arm-PCR using iRepertoire HTBI primers to build TCR beta libraries. TCRdb independently ran MiXCR on the multiplex PCR reads; one entry per CDR3 protein. The sample includes about 310,000 distinct CDR3 sequences, around 23% seen only once; the top ten take around three fifths. General study results and limits: There were preferences for TRBV28, TRBJ1-2 and TRBJ2-5 in persistent disease. No thyroid tissue was studied; the work used peripheral blood only.

Germline CDR1 is DFQATT and CDR2 is SNEGSKA (reference sequence). The CDR3 runs to 12 residues. With 6 bases removed from V and 1 base from J, the gap between germline ends came to 9 bases. Time point of the sample: persistent/refractory GD, antithyroid drugs over 5 years with positive TRAb. Extracted RNA from PBMCs served as the source of the TCR library. The authors drew about 9 milliliters of peripheral blood into EDTA tubes. The table lists this clonotype with a few counts. The target antigen is unknown. The sequence came from a female donor with Graves disease. The V call is TRBV20-1, the J call TRBJ1-1; D remains ambiguous. The specimen comprised peripheral blood mononuclear cells (PBMCs), sampled when the disease was refractory, from a patient treated with antithyroid drugs. For the CDR3, the DNA is TGCAGTGCCCTCCAGTGGAACACTGAAGCTTTCTTT. This translates into CSALQWNTEAFF.